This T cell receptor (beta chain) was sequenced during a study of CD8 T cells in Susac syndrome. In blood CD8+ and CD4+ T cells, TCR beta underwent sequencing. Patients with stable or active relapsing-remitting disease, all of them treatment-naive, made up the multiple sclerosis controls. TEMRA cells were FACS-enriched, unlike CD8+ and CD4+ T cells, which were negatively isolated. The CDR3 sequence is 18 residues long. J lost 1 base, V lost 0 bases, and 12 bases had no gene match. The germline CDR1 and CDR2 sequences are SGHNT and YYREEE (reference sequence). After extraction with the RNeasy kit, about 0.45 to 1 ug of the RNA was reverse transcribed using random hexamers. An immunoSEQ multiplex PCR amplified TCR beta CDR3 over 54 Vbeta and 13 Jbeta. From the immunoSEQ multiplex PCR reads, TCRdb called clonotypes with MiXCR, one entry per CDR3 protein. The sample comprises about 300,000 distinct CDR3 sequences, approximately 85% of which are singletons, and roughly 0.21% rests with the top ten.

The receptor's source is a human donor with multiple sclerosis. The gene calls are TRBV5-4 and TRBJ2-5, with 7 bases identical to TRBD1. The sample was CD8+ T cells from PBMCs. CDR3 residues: CASSLASSGTAFQETQYF. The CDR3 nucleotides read TGTGCCAGCAGCTTGGCCTCCTCTGGGACAGCTTTCCAAGAGACCCAGTACTTC.